The following is a T cell receptor (beta chain) sequence with its context. This sample was included in a study of blood T cell repertoires in COVID-19. Study summary: In each case, the material was cDNA or gDNA derived from T cells, B-cell-depleted T cells, or PBMCs.

CDR1 and CDR2 from the germline V gene are ENHRY and SYGVKD. The CDR3 is 14 residues long. Trimming left V 4 bases short and J 4 bases short, with 8 bases between. Donors in Cohort 3 who had recovered were those with two negative PCRs, healthcare professional clearance, or resolution of their symptoms. Source study methods: Amplification with reference gene primers provided the estimates of nucleated cell counts. Measured with immunoSEQ multiplex PCR; TCRdb has only the in-frame clones, and not every one. Clonal size and the V and J genes are those of that table, whereas D and trimming came from the DNA. The table has some 170,000 clones, approximately 82% seen once.

The J gene is TRBJ1-6, the V gene TRBV10-3; a weak D match, TRBD1 (6 bases). The receptor was isolated from a middle-aged man who had recovered from COVID-19. The sequenced sample was PBMCs or T cells enriched from blood (not recorded which). The CDR3 reads CAISGTEYNSPLHF. The DNA of the CDR3 is TGTGCCATCAGTGGGACAGAGTATAATTCACCCCTCCACTTT.